This T cell receptor beta chain is drawn from a study of beta chain features in type 1 diabetes. The investigators reverse transcribed all of the isolated RNA, so they sequenced expressed TCRB transcripts. Produced via immunoSEQ multiplex PCR; TCRdb's table is partial and in-frame only. In the table there are about 160,000 clones, around 9% of which are singletons. CDR3 length equals 15 residues. V shed 4 bases and J 3 bases; nucleotides not matched to a gene: 7. Germline-derived CDR1 and CDR2 are SGHNT and YYREEE (reference sequence). Study outcomes and limitations: VDJ junctions from type 1 diabetes patients carried fewer insertions and larger deletions. Sequencing of cDNA might inflate the share of cells that strongly express TCR. The study found moderately but significantly shorter TCRB CDR3s in all four CD4+ subsets of Type 1 diabetes patients. Patients' naive, central memory and regulatory TCRB repertoires appeared more alike than those of healthy donors.

Purity exceeding 98% was reached by all sorted populations. This clone was observed a handful of times. Its antigen is not known. The J gene is TRBJ1-5, the V gene TRBV5-4, with 7 bases lining up with TRBD1. The clonotype originates from a woman aged 30 to 39 with type 1 diabetes. The sample consisted of central memory CD4+ T cells from blood. The CDR3: CASSQDGQANQPQHF. The CDR3 DNA is TGTGCCAGCAGCCAGGATGGACAGGCCAATCAGCCCCAGCATTTT.